One sample yielded the 14 T cell receptor beta chains listed below, sequenced in a study of CD8 T cells in ankylosing spondylitis. TCRdb independently ran MiXCR on the 5' RACE reads; one entry per CDR3 protein. The sample includes tens of thousands of distinct CDR3 sequences, around 10% of them seen just once. Sequenced: blood, either unsorted or a sorted T cell fraction (not recorded which). These receptors all come from a male donor with ankylosing spondylitis or in good health (not recorded which).

The sample holds many counts of this clonotype. The rearrangement links TRBV30 to TRBJ1-5; D uncertain. Germline CDR1 GTSNPN, CDR2 SVGIG (reference sequence). CDR3 length: 11 residues. Trimming left V 5 bases short and J 11 bases short, with 13 bases between. In DNA form, the CDR3 reads TGTGCCTGGCCATACCGTGTGACCCAGCATTTT. Translation gives CAWPYRVTQHF.

Ten or more counts support this clonotype. This sequence joins TRBV20-1 and TRBJ2-7; weak D call: TRBD2 (6 bases). The germline V gene has CDR1 DFQATT and CDR2 SNEGSKA (reference sequence). The germline V and J ends were trimmed by 5 bases and 6 bases, with 23 bases remaining between them. The CDR3 spans 15 residues. For the CDR3, the DNA is TGCAGTGCTGGAACCAATACGGGCGGGGTGGGCGAGCAGTACTTC. It codes for CSAGTNTGGVGEQYF.

Judged by abundance, this clonotype is medium-sized. This chain connects TRBV20-1 to TRBJ2-7, with 8 bases matching TRBD1. After removal of 6 bases from V and 3 bases from J, the junction contained 4 bases not matched to a gene. This CDR3 has 12 residues. CDR1 DFQATT and CDR2 SNEGSKA come from the germline V gene (reference sequence). The CDR3, as DNA: TGCAGTGCAAACGGACAGGGCTACGAGCAGTACTTC. Translating gives CSANGQGYEQYF.

The chain links TRBV5-6 to TRBJ1-1, with 9 bases that match TRBD1. Unmatched junction bases numbered 13, after V lost 0 bases and J lost 4 bases. Germline CDR1 is SGHDT and CDR2 is YYEEEE. The CDR3 runs 18 residues. CDR3: CASSLARGQGSFGTEAFF. In nucleotides, the CDR3 is TGTGCCAGCAGCTTGGCCAGGGGACAGGGAAGTTTTGGCACTGAAGCTTTCTTT.

Many counts were recorded for this clonotype. CDR3 nucleotides: TGTGCCAGCAGTTCGGGACAGGCTAATTCACCCCTCCACTTT. Translation: CASSSGQANSPLHF. V is TRBV27 and J is TRBJ1-6, with 8 bases fitting TRBD1. The CDR3 is made up of 14 amino acids. CDR1 is MNHEY and CDR2 is SMNVEV in the germline V gene (reference sequence). Germline trimming cut 4 bases from V and 6 bases from J; bases unmatched to any gene: 2.

This clonotype was counted at least ten times. This rearrangement joins TRBV7-8 to TRBJ1-2, with a weak D call TRBD1 (6 bases). Germline assignment: CDR1 SGHVS and CDR2 FQNEAQ. The CDR3 totals 18 residues. V was pared by 8 bases and J by 4 bases, with 29 bases between. CDR3 DNA: TGTGCCAGCCGGGAGGGTGGGTCAGGGGAGAGTTTTGGCTATGGCTACACCTTC. Amino acid sequence: CASREGGSGESFGYGYTF.

This clonotype has at least ten counts. The chain combines TRBV10-3 with TRBJ2-7; TRBD1 agrees at 11 bases. J gave up 1 base and V 6 bases, and 5 bases lay outside the gene matches. The CDR3 covers 15 residues. Per germline, CDR1 ENHRY and CDR2 SYGVKD. The CDR3 DNA is TGTGCCATCAGCCAAGGGACAGGGGGATCCTACGAGCAGTACTTC. Protein product: CAISQGTGGSYEQYF.

V is TRBV28 and J is TRBJ2-7, with D possibly being TRBD2 (6 bases). This CDR3 comprises 15 residues. Germline CDR1 MDHEN, CDR2 SYDVKM. Trimming shortened V by 1 base and J by 2 bases, and 12 bases separated the two germline ends. The CDR3 DNA reads TGTGCCAGCAGTTTATCCAGCGGGTTCACCTACGAGCAGTACTTC. This gives the protein CASSLSSGFTYEQYF. Combining the CDR3 with reference TRBV28 and TRBJ2-7 gives the whole variable domain DVKVTQSSRYLVKRTGEKVFLECVQDMDHENMFWYRQDPGLGLRLIYFSYDVKMKEKGDIPEGYSVSREKKERFSLILESASTNQTSMYLCASSLSSGFTYEQYFGPGTRLTVT.

This clonotype appeared many times. This chain connects TRBV5-8 to TRBJ2-1; 7 nucleotides align to TRBD1. From germline, CDR1 is SGHTS and CDR2 YDEGEE. The CDR3 loop spans 16 amino acids. After removal of 1 base from V and 2 bases from J, the junction contained 6 bases not matched to a gene. CDR3 DNA sequence: TGTGCCAGCAGCTTGAGGACAGGTACAACCTACAATGAGCAGTTCTTC. This sequence encodes CASSLRTGTTYNEQFF.

V and J are TRBV6-2 or TRBV6-3 and TRBJ2-5, with TRBD2 as a possible D gene (6 bases). Per germline, CDR1 MNHEY and CDR2 SVGEGT. Trimming stripped 5 bases from V and 3 bases from J, with 19 bases between. CDR3 length: 16 amino acids. CDR3 residues: CASSRRDFAAEETQYF. CDR3 DNA: TGTGCCAGCAGTCGAAGGGACTTTGCAGCGGAAGAGACCCAGTACTTC.

This clonotype was picked up many times. The genes are TRBV4-1 and TRBJ2-1; D is undetermined. Germline lookup yields CDR1 MGHRA and CDR2 YSYEKL. Trimming stripped 0 bases from V and 0 bases from J, with 3 bases between. The CDR3 loop spans 14 amino acids. The DNA for the CDR3 is TGCGCCAGCAGCCAAGAGGGCTCCTACAATGAGCAGTTCTTC. Translation gives CASSQEGSYNEQFF.

This clonotype was detected many times. The V gene is TRBV5-6, the J gene TRBJ1-2; D ambiguous. There are 14 residues in the CDR3. V lost 0 bases and J 2 bases, leaving 8 bases between the germline ends. Germline V lookup: CDR1 SGHDT, CDR2 YYEEEE. The CDR3 DNA reads TGTGCCAGCAGCTTGGCCCCCGAGAACTATGGCTACACCTTC. This sequence encodes CASSLAPENYGYTF.

This clonotype appeared many times. The chain combines TRBV12-3 or TRBV12-4 with TRBJ2-2; D gene ambiguous. The V gene lost 2 bases and the J gene lost 7 bases, with 8 bases spanning the gap. This CDR3 has 13 residues. The CDR3 nucleotides are TGTGCCAGCAGTTTATTAGCCGGCGGGGAGCTGTTTTTT. As protein: CASSLLAGGELFF.

This clonotype was recorded many times. This sequence joins TRBV21-1 and TRBJ2-2; whether TRBD1, the table's D call, matches the DNA was not checked. TRBV21-1 is tagged as a pseudogene. CDR3 length: 18 residues. This CDR3 reads CASSKEYSPRSNTGELFF. DNA of the CDR3: TGTGCCAGCAGCAAAGAATACAGCCCCAGGTCGAACACCGGGGAGCTGTTTTTT.